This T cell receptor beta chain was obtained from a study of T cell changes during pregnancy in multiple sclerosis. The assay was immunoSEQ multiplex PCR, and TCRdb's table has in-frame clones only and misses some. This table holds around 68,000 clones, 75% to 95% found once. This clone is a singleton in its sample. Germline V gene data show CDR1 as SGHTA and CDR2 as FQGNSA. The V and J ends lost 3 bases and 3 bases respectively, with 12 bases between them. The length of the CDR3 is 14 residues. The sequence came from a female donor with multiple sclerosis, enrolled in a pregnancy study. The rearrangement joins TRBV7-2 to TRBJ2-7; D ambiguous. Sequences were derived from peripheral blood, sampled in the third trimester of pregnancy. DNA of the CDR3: TGTGCCAGCAGCTTCTCTTCTACCTTCTACGAGCAGTACTTC. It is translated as CASSFSSTFYEQYF.